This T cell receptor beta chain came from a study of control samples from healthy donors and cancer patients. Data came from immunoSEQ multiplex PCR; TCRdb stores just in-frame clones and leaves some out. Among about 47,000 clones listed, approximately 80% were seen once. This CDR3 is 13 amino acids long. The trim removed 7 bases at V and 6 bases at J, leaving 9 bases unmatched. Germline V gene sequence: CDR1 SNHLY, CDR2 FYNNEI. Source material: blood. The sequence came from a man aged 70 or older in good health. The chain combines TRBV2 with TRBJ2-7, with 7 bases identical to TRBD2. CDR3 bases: TGTGCCAGCAAGACTAGCCGACGGGTCGAGCAGTACTTC. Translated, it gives CASKTSRRVEQYF. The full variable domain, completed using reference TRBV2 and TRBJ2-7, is EPEVTQTPSHQVTQMGQEVILRCVPISNHLYFYWYRQILGQKVEFLVSFYNNEISEKSEIFDDQFSVERPDGSNFTLKIRSTKLEDSAMYFCASKTSRRVEQYFGPGTRLTVT.